Sequencing of this TCR beta chain was carried out in a study of blood T cell repertoires in COVID-19 (dated by TCRdb to about 2020). With regard to the full study: Collaborator samples came from the United States, Italy and Spain and covered acute and convalescent phases of COVID-19. The prospective study material was composed of cDNA or gDNA derived from T cells, B-cell-depleted T cells, or PBMCs. The dataset comprised deeply sampled blood TCRbeta repertoires from subjects exposed to, actively infected with, or recovered from COVID-19. The repertoires were released in a freely available public database meant as a resource for research on the immune response to SARS-CoV-2. Samples were obtained from the ongoing ImmuneRACE study (first 160 participants) and from 1,254 subjects provided by 6 global collaborators. Nearly every sample came with metadata listing a de-identified subject ID, COVID-19 status, age in years and sex. Where available, HLA class I and class II types were taken from metadata supplied by the sample provider and were not determined by assay-based typing. The paper as a whole reports these results and caveats: The quantity of clinical and demographic metadata differed by source and by participant and was supplied without curation.

As to this clone: Its binding antigen is unknown. The sample holds no much larger clone one base away, and base qualities are not on file.

In Seattle, one collaborating source enrolled patients while the infection was active and tracked those patients longitudinally over the course of disease. Whole blood was collected in K2EDTA tubes by collaborating institutions according to the institutions' own protocols. For TCRbeta analysis, collaborators shipped samples in one of three forms: frozen whole blood, isolated PBMCs, or DNA extracted from either of those sample types. The immunoSEQ Assay, a bias-controlled multiplex PCR, was used to amplify TCRbeta CDR3 regions from genomic DNA. As for the original processing: The number of nucleated cells in each sample was estimated by amplification of reference gene primers within the assay. To quantify the absolute abundance of each unique TCRbeta CDR3 rearrangement, sequence reads were collapsed and filtered. For each sample, productive Simpson clonality was calculated by taking the square root of Simpson's diversity index across productive rearrangements. The table comes from immuneACCESS by way of TCRdb, which keeps in-frame sequences with V and J called. Part of the clones is missing from these tables; in studies checked, under half for an unresolved V gene and the rest for unknown reasons. V and J calls and clone size come straight from that table; D and trimming were deduced from the DNA. A total of tens of thousands of clones appear in this sample, more than 70% of them only once. The top ten hold 16% of the sample.

Sequenced material: peripheral blood. This sequence originates from a man aged 55 to 70 with COVID-19, enrolled during active disease.

The nucleotide sequence is TGTGCTAGTGGCCCCGGGAGGGAGGGAGCCAAAAACATTCAGTACTTC. Translated, this gives CASGPGREGAKNIQYF. The chain is assembled from TRBV12-5 and TRBJ2-4; 8 bases in the middle match TRBD2. Relative to germline, V is missing 6 bases and J is missing 0 bases, with 7 bases of the junction outside any gene match. CDR1 and CDR2 are read off the germline V gene as LGHNT and FRNRAP. Inclusive of the bounding cysteine and phenylalanine, the CDR3 is 16 residues long. Only CDR3 DNA is held: 48 bases, read in frame from base 1. The entire variable domain, with the stretches around the CDR3 drawn from the reference TRBV12-5 and TRBJ2-4 proteins, is DARVTQTPRHKVTEMGQEVTMRCQPILGHNTVFWYRQTMMQGLELLAYFRNRAPLDDSGMPKDRFSAEMPDATLATLKIQPSEPRDSAVYFCASGPGREGAKNIQYFGAGTRLSVL.